Following are 25 T cell receptor beta chains from one sample sequenced in a study of shared clonotypes between healthy human individuals. Generated by immunoSEQ multiplex PCR, the TCRdb table keeps only in-frame clones and is missing some. This table has 850,000 to 1,200,000 clones, around 75% appearing once. The sample comprised memory CD4+ T cells sorted from blood. Subset in this sample: CD45RA-negative fraction. The receptors here all came from a young man in good health.

This clone was picked up a small number of times. CDR3 in DNA: TGTGCCAGCGCGCTATCAGACGAGCAGTACTTC. Amino acid sequence: CASALSDEQYF. The rearrangement joins TRBV7-9 to TRBJ2-7; D is unresolved. CDR1 is SEHNR and CDR2 is FQNEAQ in the germline V gene (reference sequence). V lost 8 bases, J lost 5 bases, and 10 bases lay in between. The CDR3 extends over 11 amino acids.

The chain links TRBV7-2 to TRBJ2-7; 10 bases are shared with TRBD1. The CDR3 extends over 16 amino acids. Looked up from germline, CDR1 is SGHTA and CDR2 is FQGNSA. Trimming cost V 3 bases and J 2 bases; bases outside gene matches: 7. The CDR3 sequence: CASSFSRDRGAYEQYF. CDR3 sequence (DNA): TGTGCCAGCAGCTTCTCCCGGGACAGGGGAGCCTACGAGCAGTACTTC.

The rearrangement joins TRBV7-2 to TRBJ2-2, with 9 bases that match TRBD2. Germline lookup yields CDR1 SGHTA and CDR2 FQGNSA. The CDR3 extends over 14 amino acids. J was trimmed by 7 bases and V by 5 bases; bases with no gene match: 5. The CDR3, as DNA: TGTGCCAGCAGCCCAGCGGGAGGCGGCGGGGAGCTGTTTTTT. Its protein is CASSPAGGGGELFF. Drawing the rest from reference TRBV7-2 and TRBJ2-2, the complete variable domain is GAGVSQSPSNKVTEKGKDVELRCDPISGHTALYWYRQSLGQGLEFLIYFQGNSAPDKSGLPSDRFSAERTGGSVSTLTIQRTQQEDSAVYLCASSPAGGGGELFFGEGSRLTVL.

The chain uses TRBV6-5 and TRBJ1-1; 8 bases map to TRBD1. V was pared by 4 bases and J by 10 bases, with 11 bases of the junction left unmatched. CDR1 is MNHEY, CDR2 SVGAGI, per germline. The length of the CDR3 is 14 residues. The CDR3 protein is CASSSSRDRWGAFF. The CDR3 DNA is TGTGCCAGCAGTTCTTCCCGGGACAGGTGGGGAGCTTTCTTT.

This clone was observed a few times. V gene TRBV9 combines with J gene TRBJ2-2, with D hard to call. V was clipped by 4 bases and J by 7 bases, with 8 bases between them. CDR3 length equals 12 residues. Germline V gene sequence: CDR1 SGDLS, CDR2 YYNGEE. CDR3 sequence reads: CASSPDGGELFF. CDR3 coding DNA: TGTGCCAGCAGCCCCGATGGCGGGGAGCTGTTTTTT.

As for this clone: The same CDR3 can be traced to other DNA sequences in this sample. The chain joins TRBV5-4 to TRBJ2-3; D not resolved. Germline V gives CDR1 SGHNT, CDR2 YYREEE (reference sequence). V lost 0 bases to trimming and J lost 5 bases, with 1 base between them. This CDR3 contains 11 residues. DNA for the CDR3: TGTGCCAGCAGCTTGGAAGATACGCAGTATTTT. Its protein product is CASSLEDTQYF. Filled out from reference TRBV5-4 and TRBJ2-3, the complete variable domain reads ETGVTQSPTHLIKTRGQQVTLRCSSQSGHNTVSWYQQALGQGPQFIFQYYREEENGRGNFPPRFSGLQFPNYSSELNVNALELDDSALYLCASSLEDTQYFGPGTRLTVL.

This clone was observed a handful of times. This sequence joins TRBV7-2 and TRBJ2-5; a weak D match, TRBD2 (5 bases). Germline V gives CDR1 SGHTA, CDR2 FQGNSA. V lost 5 bases and J lost 2, with 9 bases in between. The CDR3 is 13 amino acids. The CDR3 DNA follows: TGTGCCAGCAGCCGAAGCGGACAAGAGACCCAGTACTTC. This translates into CASSRSGQETQYF.

The chain employs TRBV27 and TRBJ2-4; 12 nucleotides align to TRBD2. CDR3 size: 17 residues. Looked up from germline, CDR1 is MNHEY and CDR2 is SMNVEV (reference sequence). The J segment lost 2 bases and the V segment lost 5 bases, leaving 7 bases of the junction unmatched. CDR3 residues: CASSMTSGSSTKNIQYF. The DNA for the CDR3 is TGTGCCAGCAGTATGACTAGCGGGAGTTCGACCAAAAACATTCAGTACTTC.

The chain uses TRBV1 and TRBJ2-1; the DNA was not compared with TRBD2, the D call given in the table. TRBV1 is deemed a pseudogene. This CDR3 region has 12 residues. In DNA form, the CDR3 reads TGCACCAGCAGCCAAGTTATAGATGAGCAGTTCTTC. The encoded protein is CTSSQVIDEQFF.

The V gene is TRBV5-6, the J gene TRBJ2-5; D unresolved. The J call may be mistaken, given a closer DNA end match to TRBJ2-7. The germline V gene encodes CDR1 SGHDT and CDR2 YYEEEE. The CDR3 consists of 15 residues. CDR3 residues: CASSFNRQINYEQYF. The CDR3 nucleotides read TGTGCCAGCAGCTTCAATAGGCAGATTAACTACGAGCAGTACTTC.

The rearrangement uses TRBV5-8 and TRBJ1-5; weak D call: TRBD1 (5 bases). The CDR3 consists of 12 residues. Germline CDR1 reads SGHTS; CDR2 reads YDEGEE. The CDR3 region has the DNA TGTGCAAGTCAGGGTCTCAATCAGCCCCAGCATTTT. Its protein product is CASQGLNQPQHF.

The genes are TRBV30 and TRBJ1-3; possibly TRBD1 for D (6 bases). This CDR3 has 16 amino acids. V gave up 4 bases and J gave up 0 bases, with 16 bases separating them. CDR1 is GTSNPN, CDR2 SVGIG, per germline (reference sequence). CDR3 amino acids: CAWTGTRVFSGNTIYF. CDR3 sequence (DNA): TGTGCCTGGACAGGGACAAGGGTATTCTCTGGAAACACCATATATTTT. The whole variable domain, filled in from reference TRBV30 and TRBJ1-3, reads SQTIHQWPATLVQPVGSPLSLECTVEGTSNPNLYWYRQAAGRGLQLLFYSVGIGQISSEVPQNLSASRPQDRQFILSSKKLLLSDSGFYLCAWTGTRVFSGNTIYFGEGSWLTVV.

This clone occurred many times. The V and J genes are TRBV14 and TRBJ2-3, with D perhaps TRBD1 (5 bases). In germline, CDR1 is SGHDN, CDR2 FVKESK. The CDR3 totals 15 residues. Trimming cost V 4 bases and J 0 bases, with 11 bases left between them. CDR3 in amino acids: CASSRHRISTDTQYF. The DNA for the CDR3 is TGTGCCAGCAGCCGTCACAGGATAAGCACAGATACGCAGTATTTT.

The chain combines TRBV11-3 with TRBJ2-1; unclear D gene. The germline V gene has CDR1 SGHNT and CDR2 YENEEA. The CDR3 is 13 residues long. V was clipped by 1 base and J by 3 bases, with 4 bases between them. DNA of the CDR3: TGTGCCAGCAGCTTAGCGTACTACAATGAGCAGTTCTTC. It codes for CASSLAYYNEQFF.

In this sample, this clone turned up once. The J gene is TRBJ2-1, the V gene TRBV9; tentatively, D is TRBD1 or TRBD2 (5 bases each). From germline, CDR1 is SGDLS and CDR2 YYNGEE. CDR3 size: 14 residues. V lost 6 bases and J 4 bases, leaving 14 bases between the germline ends. The DNA of the CDR3 is TGTGCCAGCAAGAGGGACGACATATACAATGAGCAGTTCTTC. Protein: CASKRDDIYNEQFF. The full variable domain, its missing parts supplied by reference TRBV9 and TRBJ2-1, is DSGVTQTPKHLITATGQRVTLRCSPRSGDLSVYWYQQSLDQGLQFLIQYYNGEERAKGNILERFSAQQFPDLHSELNLSSLELGDSALYFCASKRDDIYNEQFFGPGTRLTVL.

As concerns this clone: The junction and the germline gene differ at one end; a read error may be behind it. The V gene is TRBV6-6, the J gene TRBJ1-2; 8 nucleotides align to TRBD1. This CDR3 is built from 12 residues. Germline V gene data show CDR1 as MNHNY and CDR2 as SVGAGI (reference sequence). The DNA of the CDR3 is TGTGCCAGCACCGACAGGGGAGACGGCTATACCTTC. It is translated as CASTDRGDGYTF.

The V and J genes are TRBV6-6 and TRBJ1-5, with 8 bases lining up with TRBD1. CDR3 size: 15 residues. The V and J ends lost 6 bases and 2 bases, in that order; junction bases with no gene match: 6. Germline values: CDR1 MNHNY, CDR2 SVGAGI (reference sequence). The CDR3 loop is CASRPDRGGNQPQHF. The CDR3 DNA reads as TGTGCCAGCAGGCCTGACAGGGGCGGCAATCAGCCCCAGCATTTT.

V and J are TRBV18 and TRBJ2-7, with 7 nucleotides matching TRBD1. The V gene end was trimmed by 1 base and the J gene end by 6 bases; junction bases not matched to a gene: 3. The germline gives CDR1 KGHSH, CDR2 LQKENI. The CDR3 extends over 13 amino acids. The chain's CDR3 is CASSPQTGREQYF. CDR3 coding DNA: TGTGCCAGCTCACCACAGACAGGGCGCGAGCAGTACTTC. The whole variable domain, filled in from reference TRBV18 and TRBJ2-7, reads NAGVMQNPRHLVRRRGQEARLRCSPMKGHSHVYWYRQLPEEGLKFMVYLQKENIIDESGMPKERFSAEFPKEGPSILRIQQVVRGDSAAYFCASSPQTGREQYFGPGTRLTVT.

This clone was seen only once. The chain recombines TRBV5-1 with TRBJ2-3, with 7 bases identical to TRBD2. The V gene's germline CDR1 is SGHRS and CDR2 YFSETQ. CDR3 length: 15 amino acids. Unmatched junction bases numbered 9, after V lost 0 bases and J lost 8 bases. CDR3 in DNA: TGCGCCAGCAGCTTGGGAGCGGGAAACGGGGTTACGCAGTATTTT. Amino acids: CASSLGAGNGVTQYF.

This clone was recorded only once. J is TRBJ2-1 and V is TRBV5-6; tentative D call: TRBD2 (5 bases). The length of the CDR3 is 16 residues. V dropped 5 bases and J dropped 0 bases, with 15 bases sitting between them. CDR1 and CDR2 from the germline V gene are SGHDT and YYEEEE. CDR3: CASSLVGESSYNEQFF. CDR3 in DNA: TGTGCCAGCAGTCTGGTCGGGGAGAGCTCCTACAATGAGCAGTTCTTC.

J is TRBJ1-2 and V is TRBV23-1; 8 nucleotides align to TRBD1. TRBV23-1 is recorded as an ORF, its role being uncertain. J was trimmed by 3 bases and V by 6 bases; bases with no gene match: 6. CDR3 size: 14 residues. CDR3 coding DNA: TGCGCCAGCAGGAAGGGGGGACAGGACTATGGCTACACCTTC. This sequence encodes CASRKGGQDYGYTF.

The rearrangement links TRBV28 to TRBJ2-3; D unclear. Germline assignment: CDR1 MDHEN and CDR2 SYDVKM. CDR3 size: 12 residues. Trimming stripped 0 bases from V and 5 bases from J, with 3 bases between. CDR3 region: CASSLWGDTQYF. As DNA, the CDR3 is TGTGCCAGCAGTTTATGGGGAGATACGCAGTATTTT.

V usage is TRBV5-1 and J usage is TRBJ2-7; D gene unclear. This CDR3 region has 14 residues. Per the germline V gene, CDR1 is SGHRS and CDR2 is YFSETQ. V was pared by 2 bases and J by 2 bases, with 11 bases between. The CDR3 coding sequence is TGCGCCAGCAGCTTCGGACCTCAAGCCTACGAGCAGTACTTC. Protein product: CASSFGPQAYEQYF.

V and J are TRBV19 and TRBJ1-2; the D is unclear. V lost 2 bases, J lost 3 bases, and 10 bases lay in between. The CDR3 loop spans 14 amino acids. Germline CDR1 LNHDA, CDR2 SQIVND (reference sequence). DNA of the CDR3: TGTGCCAGTAGTATATACGACACCGACTATGGCTACACCTTC. This gives the protein CASSIYDTDYGYTF. The whole variable domain, filled in from reference TRBV19 and TRBJ1-2, reads DGGITQSPKYLFRKEGQNVTLSCEQNLNHDAMYWYRQDPGQGLRLIYYSQIVNDFQKGDIAEGYSVSREKKESFPLTVTSAQKNPTAFYLCASSIYDTDYGYTFGSGTRLTVV.

V and J are TRBV5-1 and TRBJ1-3; no definite D call. Germline CDR1 reads SGHRS; CDR2 reads YFSETQ. The CDR3 contains 17 residues. V lost 0 bases and J 0 bases, leaving 13 bases between the germline ends. For the CDR3, the DNA is TGCGCCAGCAGCTTGGGTCCGATACAATTCTCTGGAAACACCATATATTTT. This sequence encodes CASSLGPIQFSGNTIYF.